This T cell receptor beta chain was documented in a study of early T cells in non-severe SARS-CoV-2 infection. General observations from the study: Anti-spike CD8 responses were favored in VDJdb matching, and private and CD4 specificities were missed.

CDR3 length: 14 residues. With 7 bases clipped from V and 6 bases from J, the junction kept 9 bases outside the gene matches. TCRdb recomputed calls from the 5' RACE reads with MiXCR, one row per CDR3 protein. Of roughly 120,000 distinct CDR3 sequences listed, roughly 12% were seen once; the top ten hold approximately 3.8%. This clonotype was detected a few times. Its antigen remains unidentified. Material: whole blood, obtained at baseline. J is TRBJ2-1 and V is TRBV12-3 or TRBV12-4, with 7 positions matching TRBD1. This TCR was recovered from an adult who was a healthcare worker with PCR-confirmed SARS-CoV-2 infection or an uninfected control (not recorded which). The CDR3 here is CASTSVTGINEQFF. Written as DNA, the CDR3 is TGTGCCAGCACCTCCGTGACAGGGATCAATGAGCAGTTCTTC.